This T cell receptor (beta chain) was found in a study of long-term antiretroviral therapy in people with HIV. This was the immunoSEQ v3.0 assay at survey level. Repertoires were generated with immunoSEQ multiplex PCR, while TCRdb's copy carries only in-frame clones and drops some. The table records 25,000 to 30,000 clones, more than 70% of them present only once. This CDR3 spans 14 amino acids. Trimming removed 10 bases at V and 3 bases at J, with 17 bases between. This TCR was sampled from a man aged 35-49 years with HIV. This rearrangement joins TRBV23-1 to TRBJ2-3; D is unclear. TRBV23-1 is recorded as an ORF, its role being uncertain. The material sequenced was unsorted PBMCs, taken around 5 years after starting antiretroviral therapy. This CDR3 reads CAKPLATVTDTQYF. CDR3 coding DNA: TGCGCCAAACCACTGGCAACGGTGACAGATACGCAGTATTTT.